A single sample gave rise to the 11 T cell receptor beta chains below, sequenced in a study of T cell responses to AZD1222 COVID-19 vaccine. Assay: immunoSEQ multiplex PCR; the TCRdb copy retains only in-frame clones and omits some. The sample holds 180,000 or so clones; 80% to 95% are singletons and the top ten take over 1.5%. Sequencing used peripheral blood, obtained 28 days after the second AZD1222 dose. These receptors were taken from an adult who received the AZD1222 COVID-19 vaccine.

V gene TRBV2 combines with J gene TRBJ2-7, with 9 positions matching TRBD1. V lost 7 bases and J lost 6; bases outside the gene matches: 7. Germline V gene lookup returns CDR1 SNHLY and CDR2 FYNNEI. CDR3 size: 13 residues. The DNA of the CDR3 is TGTGCCAGCAAGGGACAGGGTTCCGGCGAGCAGTACTTC. This codes for CASKGQGSGEQYF.

This clone has a single count. This rearrangement joins TRBV11-1 to TRBJ1-2, with no clear D. The V gene lost 3 bases and the J gene lost 8 bases, with 16 bases spanning the gap. Germline CDR1 and CDR2: SGHAT and FQDESV (reference sequence). The length of the CDR3 is 14 residues. CDR3 loop: CASSLSHSSRGYTF. Written as DNA, the CDR3 is TGTGCCAGCAGCTTGTCGCACTCATCGAGGGGCTACACCTTC.

This chain links TRBV18 with TRBJ2-5, with D uncertain. Germline V gene lookup returns CDR1 KGHSH and CDR2 LQKENI. V was shortened by 3 bases and J by 3 bases, with 8 bases between the two germline ends. The CDR3 length is 13 residues. CDR3: CASSPLAKETQYF. CDR3 DNA: TGTGCCAGCTCACCGTTGGCGAAAGAGACCCAGTACTTC.

The V and J genes are TRBV7-2 and TRBJ2-7, with 10 bases identical to TRBD1. This CDR3 has 17 residues. V shed 3 bases and J 2 bases; nucleotides not matched to a gene: 10. Germline CDR1 SGHTA, CDR2 FQGNSA. Here the CDR3 DNA reads TGTGCCAGCAGCTTGCTGTCCGGGACAGGGGTAACCTACGAGCAGTACTTC. Translating gives CASSLLSGTGVTYEQYF.

This chain joins TRBV12-5 and TRBJ2-1, with D tentatively TRBD2 (6 bases). CDR1 and CDR2 (germline): LGHNT, FRNRAP. This CDR3 has 12 residues. Trimming removed 4 bases at V and 6 bases at J, with 7 bases between. The CDR3 spells CASGSTSNEQFF. CDR3 nucleotides: TGTGCTAGTGGTTCGACTAGCAATGAGCAGTTCTTC.

Of note for this clone: Within the sample, other DNA sequences also encode this same CDR3. The chain combines TRBV27 with TRBJ1-5; no reliable D call. This CDR3 region has 12 residues. CDR1 is MNHEY and CDR2 is SMNVEV in the germline V gene (reference sequence). V shed 6 bases and J shed 6 bases, with 9 bases lying between them. CDR3 DNA: TGTGCCAGCAGCTTCCCGGGTCAGCCCCAGCATTTT. This codes for CASSFPGQPQHF.

The sample holds a few counts of this clone. V is TRBV7-3 and J is TRBJ2-2; D remains ambiguous. The CDR3 has 15 amino acids. Germline CDR1 and CDR2: SGHTA and FQGTGA. The V gene lost 1 base and the J gene lost 5 bases, with 11 bases spanning the gap. Written as DNA, the CDR3 is TGTGCCAGCAGCTTAAACATCCTCGGGACCGGGGAGCTGTTTTTT. Protein product: CASSLNILGTGELFF.

V usage is TRBV7-9 and J usage is TRBJ2-3; 10 bases line up with TRBD2. V lost 6 bases and J lost 1; bases outside the gene matches: 7. The CDR3 totals 16 residues. CDR1 SEHNR and CDR2 FQNEAQ come from the germline V gene (reference sequence). This CDR3 reads CASRLSGGQGTDTQYF. The CDR3 DNA is TGTGCCAGCAGACTTAGCGGGGGGCAAGGCACAGATACGCAGTATTTT. The whole variable domain, remainder taken from reference TRBV7-9 and TRBJ2-3, is DTGVSQNPRHKITKRGQNVTFRCDPISEHNRLYWYRQTLGQGPEFLTYFQNEAQLEKSRLLSDRFSAERPKGSFSTLEIQRTEQGDSAMYLCASRLSGGQGTDTQYFGPGTRLTVL.

This chain links TRBV7-3 with TRBJ2-3, with a tentative D call TRBD2 (6 bases). This CDR3 has 15 residues. In germline, CDR1 is SGHTA, CDR2 FQGTGA. Trimming removed 5 bases at V and 1 base at J, with 13 bases between. The CDR3 coding sequence is TGTGCCAGCAGCCTAAATTCGGGAGGCACAGATACGCAGTATTTT. The encoded protein is CASSLNSGGTDTQYF.

In the case of this clone: This specimen includes other DNA sequences encoding the same CDR3. The chain joins TRBV29-1 to TRBJ1-2, with a tentative D call TRBD1 (6 bases). The V gene lost 8 bases and the J gene lost 4 bases, with 11 bases spanning the gap. The CDR3 has 11 residues. Germline CDR1 SQVTM, CDR2 ANQGSEA. The CDR3 sequence: CSSDSLYGYTF. CDR3 in DNA: TGCAGCTCGGACAGCCTCTATGGCTACACCTTC.

CDR3 residues: CASSYGQGLAEQYF. The CDR3 coding sequence is TGTGCCAGCTCATACGGACAGGGTTTGGCCGAGCAGTACTTC. The chain has TRBV18 and TRBJ2-7; TRBD1 agrees at 8 bases. This CDR3 has 14 residues. J gave up 6 bases and V 5 bases, and 9 bases lay outside the gene matches. Germline-derived CDR1 and CDR2 are KGHSH and LQKENI. Using reference TRBV18 and TRBJ2-7 for the parts outside the CDR3, the full variable domain is NAGVMQNPRHLVRRRGQEARLRCSPMKGHSHVYWYRQLPEEGLKFMVYLQKENIIDESGMPKERFSAEFPKEGPSILRIQQVVRGDSAAYFCASSYGQGLAEQYFGPGTRLTVT.